One sample yielded the 27 T cell receptor beta chains listed below, sequenced in a study of CD8+CD57+ T cells in acquired aplastic anemia. TCR beta VDJ and CDR3 profiling used genomic DNA as template. TCRdb re-derived calls from the reads in MiXCR, one entry per CDR3 protein. The data hold 40,000 to 45,000 distinct CDR3 sequences, with 65% to 70% observed a single time. Sequencing used sorted CD4+, CD8+, or CD8+CD57+ T cells (not recorded which) from PBMCs. These receptors came from a human donor in good health, serving as a control.

As to this clonotype: A read error may produce the germline difference seen at one junction end. This chain joins TRBV5-5 and TRBJ2-7; 7 bases align to TRBD1. The CDR3 is made up of 14 amino acids. The germline V gene has CDR1 SGHKS and CDR2 YYEKEE (reference sequence). CDR3 DNA: TGTGCCTGCAGCTTGAGACAGGGCCTTTACGAGCAGTACTTC. Translating it yields CACSLRQGLYEQYF.

The rearrangement uses TRBV9 and TRBJ1-2; 9 nucleotides line up with TRBD1. This CDR3 spans 15 amino acids. Trimming removed 4 bases from V and 8 bases from J; junction bases left unmatched: 12. The germline V gene encodes CDR1 SGDLS and CDR2 YYNGEE. CDR3 coding DNA: TGTGCCAGCAGCCCAAAATCCGGGACAGGGTACGGCTACACCTTC. This sequence encodes CASSPKSGTGYGYTF.

This clonotype came up a few times. This chain connects TRBV2 to TRBJ2-5; no clear D gene. This CDR3 spans 11 amino acids. The germline CDR1 and CDR2 sequences are SNHLY and FYNNEI. V dropped 1 base and J dropped 4 bases, with 1 base sitting between them. The CDR3 here is CASSEVETQYF. For the CDR3, the DNA is TGTGCCAGCAGTGAAGTAGAGACCCAGTACTTC.

The gene calls are TRBV2 and TRBJ2-3; 11 bases match TRBD2. V was pared by 6 bases and J by 11 bases, with 4 bases of the junction left unmatched. Germline-derived CDR1 and CDR2 are SNHLY and FYNNEI. The CDR3 totals 12 residues. Written as DNA, the CDR3 is TGTGCCAGCAGGAAAACTAGCGGGGGGCAGTATTTT. Translated: CASRKTSGGQYF.

The genes are TRBV11-2 and TRBJ2-7; 13 positions agree with TRBD2. The CDR3 runs 17 residues. Germline CDR1 is SGHAT and CDR2 is FQNNGV. V was pared by 5 bases and J by 3 bases, with 10 bases of the junction left unmatched. CDR3 protein: CASSPPTGTSGVYEQYF. The CDR3 region has the DNA TGTGCCAGCAGCCCACCCACCGGGACTAGCGGGGTCTACGAGCAGTACTTC.

Ten or more counts support this clonotype. The V call is TRBV12-3 or TRBV12-4, the J call TRBJ2-6; tentatively, D is TRBD2 (6 bases). V shed 7 bases and J shed 3 bases, with 7 bases lying between them. The CDR3 sequence is 13 residues long. The CDR3 nucleotides are TGTGCCAGCAACGGGGGTGGGGCCAACGTCCTGACTTTC. Its protein product is CASNGGGANVLTF.

This clonotype turned up a few times. The V call is TRBV10-3, the J call TRBJ1-1; D is possibly TRBD1 (5 bases). Germline assignment: CDR1 ENHRY and CDR2 SYGVKD. The length of the CDR3 is 15 residues. Trimming pared 4 bases from V and 5 bases from J, leaving 17 bases between. CDR3 loop: CAISGQGTVGTEAFF. The DNA for the CDR3 is TGTGCCATCAGTGGCCAAGGGACCGTGGGGACTGAAGCTTTCTTT.

The chain joins TRBV20-1 to TRBJ1-2; D not certain. The CDR3 covers 11 residues. CDR1 DFQATT and CDR2 SNEGSKA come from the germline V gene (reference sequence). V was pared by 5 bases and J by 8 bases, with 12 bases between. DNA for the CDR3: TGCAGTGCTTGGATTGACGGGGGCTACACCTTC. Amino acids: CSAWIDGGYTF.

In this sample, this clonotype turned up many times. The chain combines TRBV6-5 with TRBJ2-5; perhaps TRBD1 as D (5 bases). This CDR3 has 14 residues. Germline values: CDR1 MNHEY, CDR2 SVGAGI. Trimming removed 4 bases at V and 5 bases at J, with 14 bases between. CDR3 residues: CASSFSLPGETQYF. As DNA, the CDR3 is TGTGCCAGCAGTTTTTCCTTGCCAGGGGAGACCCAGTACTTC.

This clonotype appeared a few times. The V gene is TRBV25-1, the J gene TRBJ2-5, with 9 bases aligning to TRBD2. Trimming took 0 bases from V and 1 from J; bases not matched to a gene: 15. The length of the CDR3 is 20 residues. Germline CDR1 MGHDK, CDR2 SYGVNS. Here the CDR3 DNA reads TGTGCCAGCAGTGAATATGGGTCCGCCTCTAGCGGGGCAGTCCAAGAGACCCAGTACTTC. It yields the protein CASSEYGSASSGAVQETQYF.

This clonotype is medium-sized by share. J is TRBJ2-7 and V is TRBV29-1; tentative D call: TRBD2 (6 bases). The CDR3 consists of 13 residues. CDR1 is SQVTM and CDR2 is ANQGSEA in the germline V gene. Trimming left V 4 bases short and J 0 bases short, with 10 bases between. CDR3 bases: TGCAGCGTTGGGGAGGTTAGCTCCTACGAGCAGTACTTC. The encoded protein is CSVGEVSSYEQYF.

Comments on this clonotype: An end of the junction does not agree with germline; a read error may underlie this. The chain joins TRBV27 to TRBJ2-3; D ambiguous. This CDR3 is 14 amino acids long. Germline assignment: CDR1 MNHEY and CDR2 SMNVEV (reference sequence). DNA for the CDR3: TGTGCCAGCAGTTTGATGGACGACACAGATTCGCAGTATTTT. Translation gives CASSLMDDTDSQYF.

This clonotype was seen once. The rearrangement uses TRBV5-1 and TRBJ1-5; 7 nucleotides align to TRBD1. Germline loops: CDR1 SGHRS, CDR2 YFSETQ. V dropped 4 bases and J dropped 7; count of bases not matched to a gene: 11. The CDR3 extends over 15 amino acids. CDR3 sequence: CASSPQDRLGQPQHF. CDR3 DNA sequence: TGCGCCAGCAGCCCCCAGGACAGGTTAGGACAGCCCCAGCATTTT.

J is TRBJ2-7 and V is TRBV7-9; D gene unclear. V lost 5 bases to trimming and J lost 3 bases, with 17 bases between them. CDR1 SEHNR and CDR2 FQNEAQ come from the germline V gene (reference sequence). This CDR3 is 15 amino acids long. CDR3 bases: TGTGCCAGCAGCCACAAACAGAGACTGATCTACGAGCAGTACTTC. This encodes CASSHKQRLIYEQYF. The full variable domain, with the rest looked up from reference TRBV7-9 and TRBJ2-7, is DTGVSQNPRHKITKRGQNVTFRCDPISEHNRLYWYRQTLGQGPEFLTYFQNEAQLEKSRLLSDRFSAERPKGSFSTLEIQRTEQGDSAMYLCASSHKQRLIYEQYFGPGTRLTVT.

The J gene is TRBJ2-5, the V gene TRBV20-1, with 12 bases identical to TRBD2. There are 18 residues in the CDR3. Germline-derived CDR1 and CDR2 are DFQATT and SNEGSKA (reference sequence). J was trimmed by 1 base and V by 1 base; bases with no gene match: 10. As DNA, the CDR3 is TGCAGTGCTAGAGCTCTAGCGGGGGGGGAGACCCGCCAAGAGACCCAGTACTTC. This encodes CSARALAGGETRQETQYF.

The chain has TRBV10-2 and TRBJ1-2; D gene ambiguous. The CDR3 runs 16 residues. CDR1 WSHSY and CDR2 SAAADI come from the germline V gene. With 3 bases removed from V and 5 bases from J, the gap between germline ends came to 19 bases. The CDR3 DNA reads TGCGCCAGCAGTGACGGCCGTACCCCCCTTCGGTATGGCTACACCTTC. Translation: CASSDGRTPLRYGYTF.

The chain is built from TRBV2 and TRBJ2-7; a weak D match, TRBD2 (5 bases). CDR1 and CDR2 (germline): SNHLY, FYNNEI. The CDR3 covers 14 residues. V gave up 3 bases and J gave up 0 bases, with 9 bases separating them. The CDR3 bases are TGTGCCAGCAGTGACATAGCGATCTCCTACGAGCAGTACTTC. It encodes CASSDIAISYEQYF. Complete variable domain (other parts from reference TRBV2 and TRBJ2-7): EPEVTQTPSHQVTQMGQEVILRCVPISNHLYFYWYRQILGQKVEFLVSFYNNEISEKSEIFDDQFSVERPDGSNFTLKIRSTKLEDSAMYFCASSDIAISYEQYFGPGTRLTVT.

This clonotype was recorded at least ten times. V gene TRBV19 combines with J gene TRBJ1-5; TRBD1 aligns across 9 bases. Germline V gene sequence: CDR1 LNHDA, CDR2 SQIVND (reference sequence). The CDR3 is made up of 14 amino acids. After removal of 3 bases from V and 5 bases from J, the junction contained 2 bases not matched to a gene. The CDR3 loop is CASSIWTGDQPQHF. The CDR3, as DNA: TGTGCCAGTAGTATTTGGACAGGGGATCAGCCCCAGCATTTT.

J is TRBJ1-6 and V is TRBV20-1, with 10 bases identical to TRBD1. The CDR3 consists of 16 residues. CDR1 is DFQATT, CDR2 SNEGSKA, per germline (reference sequence). V was pared by 1 base and J by 6 bases, with 6 bases of the junction left unmatched. CDR3 sequence: CSARGMDRGSNSPLHF. DNA of the CDR3: TGCAGTGCTAGAGGAATGGACAGGGGGAGTAATTCACCCCTCCACTTT.

The chain employs TRBV15 and TRBJ2-7; D uncertain. Germline assignment: CDR1 LNHNV and CDR2 YYDKDF (reference sequence). The CDR3 spans 12 residues. V was pared by 3 bases and J by 7 bases, with 10 bases between. CDR3 nucleotide sequence: TGTGCCACCAGCAGGCCAAGGGAAGAGCAGTACTTC. Its protein product is CATSRPREEQYF.

Ten or more counts support this clonotype. The J gene is TRBJ2-1, the V gene TRBV6-2 or TRBV6-3, with 10 nucleotides matching TRBD2. The junction had 6 bases not matched to a gene; V was cut back by 5 bases and J by 8 bases. Germline V gene data show CDR1 as MNHEY and CDR2 as SVGEGT. This CDR3 is built from 14 residues. CDR3 sequence reads: CASSIAGGLDEQFF. The DNA for the CDR3 is TGTGCCAGCAGTATAGCGGGGGGCTTAGATGAGCAGTTCTTC.

V and J are TRBV7-9 and TRBJ1-4; D uncertain. Germline V gene data show CDR1 as SEHNR and CDR2 as FQNEAQ (reference sequence). The CDR3 extends over 13 amino acids. The ends were cut back, 10 bases at V and 2 bases at J, with 11 bases in the middle. As DNA, the CDR3 is TGTGCCACCGGTACTTCGACTAATGAAAAACTGTTTTTT. Residues: CATGTSTNEKLFF.

The chain links TRBV2 to TRBJ2-7, with D perhaps TRBD1 or TRBD2 (5 bases each). The CDR3 covers 11 residues. V lost 3 bases and J 6 bases, leaving 6 bases between the germline ends. Per germline, CDR1 SNHLY and CDR2 FYNNEI. CDR3 sequence (DNA): TGTGCCAGCAGTGAGGGACGCGAGCAGTACTTC. It specifies CASSEGREQYF.

The chain couples TRBV7-9 to TRBJ1-5; D unresolved. Trimming took off 5 bases at V and 11 bases at J, with 10 bases between the two ends. The CDR3 is made up of 11 amino acids. Per germline, CDR1 SEHNR and CDR2 FQNEAQ (reference sequence). Here the CDR3 reads CASSAGEAQHF. For the CDR3, the DNA is TGTGCCAGCAGCGCGGGTGAGGCCCAGCATTTT.

This clonotype has a single count. This chain uses TRBV24-1 with TRBJ2-7; TRBD1 might be the D (5 bases). The CDR3 consists of 13 residues. CDR1 KGHDR and CDR2 SFDVKD come from the germline V gene. V was clipped by 4 bases and J by 3 bases, with 9 bases between them. In nucleotides, the CDR3 is TGTGCCACCAGTGAAGGGCAGGGCTACGAGCAGTACTTC. Translated: CATSEGQGYEQYF.

The chain is built from TRBV11-1 and TRBJ2-1, with TRBD2 identical over 8 bases. The CDR3 has 18 residues. Germline values: CDR1 SGHAT, CDR2 FQDESV (reference sequence). The V segment lost 3 bases and the J segment 5 bases; nucleotides outside the gene matches: 15. CDR3 protein: CASSLTSEGLSLHNEQFF. The CDR3 DNA follows: TGTGCCAGCAGCTTGACTAGCGAGGGGTTAAGCCTCCACAATGAGCAGTTCTTC.

The rearrangement uses TRBV9 and TRBJ2-7; 9 bases line up with TRBD1. This CDR3 contains 15 residues. Germline V gene data show CDR1 as SGDLS and CDR2 as YYNGEE. V lost 4 bases and J lost 0; bases outside the gene matches: 5. The CDR3 spells CASSPGGQGSYEQYF. CDR3 nucleotides: TGTGCCAGCAGCCCAGGGGGACAGGGCTCCTACGAGCAGTACTTC.